This T cell receptor (beta chain) derives from a study of early T cells in non-severe SARS-CoV-2 infection. V lost 6 bases and J lost 3; bases outside the gene matches: 7. This CDR3 comprises 17 residues. The germline CDR1 and CDR2 sequences are SGHTA and FQGTGA. This clonotype was found many times. Unique molecular identifiers were affixed to single, distinct cDNA molecules. Each CDR3 protein gets one entry after TCRdb re-called the 5' RACE reads with MiXCR. The table includes approximately 77,000 distinct CDR3 sequences, approximately 12% detected once. The TCR comes from an adult who was a healthcare worker with PCR-confirmed SARS-CoV-2 infection or an uninfected control (not recorded which). The donor label of this sample is uncertain. The sequencing here drew on whole blood, taken at baseline. The rearrangement joins TRBV7-3 to TRBJ2-2, with 13 bases matching TRBD2. The CDR3 spells CASRVLAGGRDTGELFF. The CDR3 bases are TGTGCCAGCAGGGTACTAGCGGGAGGGCGCGACACCGGGGAGCTGTTTTTT.